This passage covers 5 T cell receptor beta chains from one sample sequenced in a study of spatial heterogeneity in lung cancer. Noted time point: sample taken at primary tumor resection. Sequencing covered unsorted whole RNA taken from tumor, nontumor lung or frozen PBMC. TCRdb re-called the 5' RACE reads with MiXCR, one entry per CDR3 protein. The sample includes approximately 3,200 distinct CDR3 sequences, approximately 15% seen only once; the top ten take roughly 84%. The sequences come from PBMCs, collected at surgery. The source is a female donor with early-stage non-small cell lung cancer.

This clonotype was observed many times. V and J are TRBV16 and TRBJ2-7; 10 bases map to TRBD1. The junction had 3 bases not matched to a gene; V was cut back by 8 bases and J by 2 bases. CDR1 and CDR2 from the germline V gene are KGHSY and FQNENV. The CDR3 spans 13 residues. CDR3 loop: CASGQGETYEQYF. CDR3 nucleotide sequence: TGTGCCAGCGGACAGGGGGAAACCTACGAGCAGTACTTC.

This clonotype has a count of ten or more. The genes are TRBV21-1 and TRBJ2-4; TRBD1, the table's D call, was not compared with the DNA. TRBV21-1 is a pseudogene segment. This CDR3 contains 16 residues. CDR3 sequence (DNA): TGTGCCAGCAGCAAAGCGAAACAGGGACTTAGGAACATTCAGTACTTC. It specifies CASSKAKQGLRNIQYF.

This chain links TRBV4-3 with TRBJ2-4; 7 bases map to TRBD1. The CDR3 is 14 amino acids. Germline loops: CDR1 LGHNA, CDR2 YSLEER. J lost 3 bases, V lost 1 base, and 0 bases had no gene match. CDR3 in DNA: TGCGCCAGCAGCCAAGCAGGGGGCAAAAACATTCAGTACTTC. Translation: CASSQAGGKNIQYF.

This clonotype showed up many times. The chain links TRBV29-1 to TRBJ2-1; D gene uncertain. The CDR3 consists of 11 residues. Germline assignment: CDR1 SQVTM and CDR2 ANQGSEA. Trimming left V 6 bases short and J 3 bases short, with 6 bases between. This chain's CDR3 is CSVTGYNEQFF. DNA of the CDR3: TGCAGCGTGACCGGCTACAATGAGCAGTTCTTC.

This clonotype has only a few counts. This may be a read error, as it is one base from a much larger clone. The chain has TRBV18 and TRBJ2-4; 9 bases line up with TRBD1. V was pared by 4 bases and J by 3 bases, with 7 bases of the junction left unmatched. CDR3 length: 16 residues. CDR1 and CDR2 from the germline V gene are KGHSH and LQKENI. CDR3 loop: CASSLLGQGGKNIQYF. The CDR3 DNA is TGTGCCAGCTCACTACTGGGACAGGGAGGCAAAAACATTCAGTACTTC. Combining the CDR3 with reference TRBV18 and TRBJ2-4 gives the whole variable domain NAGVMQNPRHLVRRRGQEARLRCSPMKGHSHVYWYRQLPEEGLKFMVYLQKENIIDESGMPKERFSAEFPKEGPSILRIQQVVRGDSAAYFCASSLLGQGGKNIQYFGAGTRLSVL.